One sample yielded the 28 T cell receptor beta chains listed below, sequenced in a study of cytomegalovirus exposure and HLA in healthy donors. Profiled with immunoSEQ multiplex PCR; TCRdb holds only in-frame clones, not every one. The sample contains about 160,000 clones, around 96% of which appear only once. The source material was PBMCs. The receptors were gathered from a woman under 30 in good health and CMV-seronegative.

This chain joins TRBV11-2 and TRBJ2-5; D gene ambiguous. The V end lost 2 bases, the J end lost 2 bases, and 6 bases lay between the germline ends. Germline values: CDR1 SGHAT, CDR2 FQNNGV. CDR3 length: 13 amino acids. Here the CDR3 reads CASSLSLQETQYF. DNA for the CDR3: TGTGCCAGCAGCTTAAGTCTACAAGAGACCCAGTACTTC.

The CDR3 coding sequence is TGTGCCATCAGTGATTACGGCGGGGAGCTGTTTTTT. Translating gives CAISDYGGELFF. The chain is built from TRBV10-3 and TRBJ2-2; D is unresolved. CDR1 and CDR2 (germline): ENHRY, SYGVKD. V was shortened by 3 bases and J by 7 bases, with 6 bases between the two germline ends. CDR3 length: 12 residues.

V usage is TRBV11-2 and J usage is TRBJ2-5; 9 nucleotides match TRBD1. This CDR3 is 14 amino acids long. J lost 4 bases, V lost 4 bases, and 4 bases had no gene match. CDR1 and CDR2 (germline): SGHAT, FQNNGV. The CDR3 nucleotides read TGTGCCAGCAGCTGGGACAGGGAACGAGAGACCCAGTACTTC. As protein: CASSWDRERETQYF.

The chain links TRBV5-4 to TRBJ2-1, with D hard to call. The V gene lost 0 bases and the J gene lost 6 bases, with 13 bases spanning the gap. This CDR3 region has 15 residues. Germline-derived CDR1 and CDR2 are SGHNT and YYREEE (reference sequence). This CDR3 is CASSLGGYSSNEQFF. The CDR3 nucleotides read TGTGCCAGCAGCTTGGGAGGCTATAGTTCCAATGAGCAGTTCTTC.

This clone was detected once. The chain uses TRBV27 and TRBJ2-7; the D gene is possibly TRBD1 (5 bases). V was shortened by 1 base and J by 5 bases, with 18 bases between the two germline ends. Germline V gene data show CDR1 as MNHEY and CDR2 as SMNVEV (reference sequence). The CDR3 spans 16 residues. The CDR3 protein is CASSLWSGAQVHEQYF. The CDR3, as DNA: TGTGCCAGCAGTTTATGGTCTGGGGCGCAAGTCCACGAGCAGTACTTC.

Written as DNA, the CDR3 is TGTGCCAGCAGCCAAGATCCGGGGGGGGCTGAGCGCACCGGGGAGCTGTTTTTT. Translated: CASSQDPGGAERTGELFF. The chain combines TRBV4-2 with TRBJ2-2, with 8 bases aligning to TRBD2. In germline, CDR1 is LGHNA, CDR2 YNFKEQ. The CDR3 covers 18 residues. The trim removed 0 bases at V and 4 bases at J, leaving 10 bases unmatched.

This chain links TRBV7-2 with TRBJ2-2, with D possibly TRBD1 on 6 matching bases. The V end lost 4 bases, the J end lost 4 bases, and 10 bases lay between the germline ends. This CDR3 contains 14 residues. Germline loops: CDR1 SGHTA, CDR2 FQGNSA. The CDR3 DNA follows: TGTGCCAGCAGCTACGACAGGCTCACCGGGGAGCTGTTTTTT. Encoded protein: CASSYDRLTGELFF.

This sequence joins TRBV18 and TRBJ1-2; the D is unclear. V shed 0 bases and J shed 8 bases, with 10 bases lying between them. CDR1 and CDR2 from the germline V gene are KGHSH and LQKENI. This CDR3 contains 13 residues. The DNA for the CDR3 is TGTGCCAGCTCACCACCCTCGGGGTTGGGCTACACCTTC. It yields the protein CASSPPSGLGYTF.

This clone was recorded once. This sequence joins TRBV7-8 and TRBJ1-1; possible D gene TRBD1, 5 bases. The CDR3 covers 14 residues. Per germline, CDR1 SGHVS and CDR2 FQNEAQ. V dropped 5 bases and J dropped 1 base, with 11 bases sitting between them. The CDR3 loop reads CASSIIQENTEAFF. The CDR3 DNA is TGTGCCAGCAGCATAATACAGGAGAACACTGAAGCTTTCTTT.

The chain combines TRBV11-2 with TRBJ2-7, with 7 positions matching TRBD1. Losses at the gene ends were 5 bases for V and 2 bases for J; bases not matched to a gene: 15. The CDR3 runs 17 residues. Germline CDR1 and CDR2: SGHAT and FQNNGV. CDR3 in amino acids: CASSPRGTGTEAYEQYF. CDR3 sequence (DNA): TGTGCCAGCAGCCCTAGGGGTACAGGGACAGAAGCCTACGAGCAGTACTTC.

DNA for the CDR3: TGTGCCAGCAGCTCCCCCAGGTCTCACCAAGAGACCCAGTACTTC. It translates to CASSSPRSHQETQYF. The V call is TRBV11-2, the J call TRBJ2-5, with D uncertain. V gave up 4 bases and J gave up 0 bases, with 12 bases separating them. CDR1 and CDR2 (germline): SGHAT, FQNNGV. The CDR3 spans 15 residues.

The CDR3 DNA reads as TGTGCCAGCAGCTTTCAGGTAACTGAAGCTTTCTTT. Protein sequence: CASSFQVTEAFF. This chain links TRBV5-6 with TRBJ1-1; no clear D. Germline lookup yields CDR1 SGHDT and CDR2 YYEEEE. The CDR3 totals 12 residues. V shed 2 bases and J shed 5 bases, with 7 bases lying between them.

The rearrangement uses TRBV29-1 and TRBJ1-3; D is possibly TRBD1 (6 bases). Trimming removed 7 bases at V and 0 bases at J, with 7 bases between. CDR3 length: 12 residues. Germline CDR1 SQVTM, CDR2 ANQGSEA. CDR3 sequence reads: CSGQDSGNTIYF. CDR3 coding DNA: TGCAGCGGACAGGACTCTGGAAACACCATATATTTT.

V usage is TRBV6-5 and J usage is TRBJ2-1; the D is unclear. In germline, CDR1 is MNHEY, CDR2 SVGAGI. CDR3 length equals 15 residues. With 2 bases removed from V and 2 bases from J, the gap between germline ends came to 10 bases. For the CDR3, the DNA is TGTGCCAGCAGTTACCTCCGGGTCGCCTACAATGAGCAGTTCTTC. Translated: CASSYLRVAYNEQFF.

This sequence joins TRBV7-9 and TRBJ2-3; 8 bases map to TRBD1. Trimming removed 2 bases from V and 0 bases from J; junction bases left unmatched: 7. This CDR3 spans 17 amino acids. The germline CDR1 and CDR2 sequences are SEHNR and FQNEAQ (reference sequence). CDR3 region: CASSLPGQGWSTDTQYF. The CDR3 nucleotides read TGTGCCAGCAGCTTACCCGGACAGGGCTGGAGCACAGATACGCAGTATTTT.

V is TRBV9 and J is TRBJ2-3; 15 bases align to TRBD2. Trimming took 4 bases from V and 4 from J; bases not matched to a gene: 4. CDR3 length: 16 residues. Germline V gene lookup returns CDR1 SGDLS and CDR2 YYNGEE. CDR3 in DNA: TGTGCCAGCAGCTTACGGACTAGCGGGGGGGCAGATACGCAGTATTTT. As protein: CASSLRTSGGADTQYF.

The chain employs TRBV6-6 and TRBJ1-2, with 9 positions matching TRBD1. Germline-derived CDR1 and CDR2 are MNHNY and SVGAGI (reference sequence). Trimming cost V 5 bases and J 5 bases; bases outside gene matches: 6. The CDR3 consists of 14 residues. CDR3 sequence reads: CASSAPDRGYGYTF. CDR3 nucleotides: TGTGCCAGCAGTGCCCCGGACAGGGGATATGGCTACACCTTC.

The chain combines TRBV7-2 with TRBJ2-3, with 9 bases matching TRBD2. CDR1 is SGHTA, CDR2 FQGNSA, per germline. This CDR3 is 16 amino acids long. V shed 1 base and J 3 bases; nucleotides not matched to a gene: 5. The CDR3 sequence is CASSLDGGGETDTQYF. In DNA, the CDR3 is TGTGCCAGCAGCTTAGACGGCGGGGGGGAAACAGATACGCAGTATTTT.

The CDR3 nucleotides are TGCGCCAGCAGCCAAGAGAGAACAGGGACCTACTACGAGCAGTACTTC. It encodes CASSQERTGTYYEQYF. This sequence joins TRBV4-3 and TRBJ2-7; tentatively, D is TRBD1 (6 bases). Germline lookup yields CDR1 LGHNA and CDR2 YSLEER. There are 16 residues in the CDR3. Trimming took off 0 bases at V and 3 bases at J, with 15 bases between the two ends.

V is TRBV4-2 and J is TRBJ2-2; TRBD2 matches at 9 bases. Germline V gives CDR1 LGHNA, CDR2 YNFKEQ. This CDR3 is built from 15 residues. The junction had 1 base not matched to a gene; V was cut back by 4 bases and J by 1 base. CDR3 region: CASSPSGENTGELFF. The CDR3 DNA reads as TGTGCCAGCAGCCCTAGCGGGGAGAACACCGGGGAGCTGTTTTTT.

This clone was seen once. The chain has TRBV9 and TRBJ1-2, with TRBD1 matching 7 bases. The CDR3 is 16 residues long. Germline V CDR1 and CDR2: SGDLS, YYNGEE. V trimming: 4 bases; J trimming: 2 bases; junction bases outside the gene matches: 11. CDR3 bases: TGTGCCAGCAGCCCAAAACAGGGGTTGGGGAACTATGGCTACACCTTC. Its translation: CASSPKQGLGNYGYTF.

This sequence joins TRBV6-5 and TRBJ2-7; D is unclear. This CDR3 region has 15 residues. V dropped 2 bases and J dropped 5 bases, with 16 bases sitting between them. Germline CDR1 MNHEY, CDR2 SVGAGI. This CDR3 reads CASSYSHPSSHEQYF. Here the CDR3 DNA reads TGTGCCAGCAGTTACAGCCATCCTAGTTCGCACGAGCAGTACTTC.

The V gene is TRBV9, the J gene TRBJ2-3, with D possibly TRBD2 on 6 matching bases. The CDR3 is 17 residues long. Germline V lookup: CDR1 SGDLS, CDR2 YYNGEE. V gave up 0 bases and J gave up 4 bases, with 18 bases separating them. CDR3 nucleotides: TGTGCCAGCAGCGTAGAGTCGGCGGGGTACACTTCAGATACGCAGTATTTT. The encoded protein is CASSVESAGYTSDTQYF.

The chain has TRBV27 and TRBJ2-7; TRBD1 matches at 7 bases. The V and J ends lost 5 bases and 3 bases, in that order; junction bases with no gene match: 10. The CDR3 consists of 15 residues. Looked up from germline, CDR1 is MNHEY and CDR2 is SMNVEV (reference sequence). In DNA, the CDR3 is TGTGCCAGCAGTGCCCACAGGGGTGGCTTCTACGAGCAGTACTTC. This encodes CASSAHRGGFYEQYF.

The chain combines TRBV29-1 with TRBJ2-7; TRBD2 aligns across 7 bases. The CDR3 consists of 12 residues. Germline CDR1 SQVTM, CDR2 ANQGSEA. Losses at the gene ends were 4 bases for V and 5 bases for J; bases not matched to a gene: 5. CDR3 loop: CSVGWGGDEQYF. The DNA of the CDR3 is TGCAGCGTTGGTTGGGGGGGGGACGAGCAGTACTTC.

This chain joins TRBV11-2 and TRBJ2-3, with 7 bases aligning to TRBD2. Germline V lookup: CDR1 SGHAT, CDR2 FQNNGV. V shed 5 bases and J 4 bases; nucleotides not matched to a gene: 9. The CDR3 has 15 amino acids. The CDR3 loop reads CASSLPGLSSDTQYF. CDR3 in DNA: TGTGCCAGCAGCCTGCCGGGACTATCTTCAGATACGCAGTATTTT.

This chain uses TRBV6-6 with TRBJ2-5, with 7 nucleotides matching TRBD2. CDR3 length: 15 amino acids. Trimming cost V 0 bases and J 2 bases; bases outside gene matches: 3. Per the germline V gene, CDR1 is MNHNY and CDR2 is SVGAGI (reference sequence). In DNA, the CDR3 is TGTGCCAGCAGTTACTCGGGGGGAGGGCAAGAGACCCAGTACTTC. As protein: CASSYSGGGQETQYF.

The chain uses TRBV19 and TRBJ1-2; the D gene is possibly TRBD1 (5 bases). V was trimmed by 1 base and J by 2 bases, leaving 8 bases between them. CDR1 and CDR2 from the germline V gene are LNHDA and SQIVND (reference sequence). The CDR3 is 14 amino acids. The CDR3 loop is CASSIGQGNYGYTF. The CDR3 bases are TGTGCCAGTAGTATAGGTCAGGGAAACTATGGCTACACCTTC.